The following is a TCR beta chain sequence with its context. Its antigen target is currently unknown. No clone much larger than this one lies a single base away; base qualities are absent. Libraries came from the immunoSEQ multiplex PCR assay. A mixture of 60 forward primers for TCR Vbeta segments and 13 reverse primers for TCR Jbeta segments was used in the multiplex PCR. Amplification of the CDR3 region of rearranged TCR beta genes was performed with a multiplex PCR assay on genomic DNA. Amplified TCR beta libraries were sequenced as 87-base-pair reads on the Illumina HiSeq System. The paper's processing steps were these. A later analysis tallied roughly 78 million unique TCR beta chains across the 666 repertoires, and around 9.9 million of those chains were shared by two or more donors. Raw reads were error-corrected and collapsed into unique sequences by a nearest-neighbor algorithm in which closely related sequences were merged to remove PCR and sequencing errors. To assign V, D and J gene segments, CDR3 sequences were aligned to IMGT reference sequences. For a sequence to be retained, a match of at least six nucleotides was required to both a V gene segment and a J gene segment. Rearrangements were called productive when the CDR3 lacked stop codons and stayed in frame with V and J; all others were non-productive. CDR3 was defined by IMGT convention, running from the second conserved V-encoded cysteine to the conserved J-encoded phenylalanine. The earlier analysis of about 500 of the donors excluded sequences that lacked an unambiguous match to a single V gene segment. In an earlier analysis of 450 to 700 of the donors, V segments were called functional above 56.7% productive rearrangements and were called segregating when the between-donor standard deviation exceeded 5%. A statistical classification framework was built for diagnosing cytomegalovirus status from the catalog of TCR beta chain sequences. V and J gene assignment, in a later analysis, came from comparing TCR nucleotide sequences with IMGT/GENE-DB human TR gene sequences. Using the TCRdist pipeline, a later analysis assigned CDR3 sequences along with most-parsimonious VDJ recombination scenarios. A later analysis defined each TCR beta chain by its CDR3 amino acid sequence plus V-gene family, and excluded reads lacking a unique V-gene family. As a way to deal with suspected cross-contamination and a sequencing artifact, a later analysis dropped 450 to 600 nucleotide sequences that were highly shared and had low generation probability. In a later analysis, a clonal expansion index was calculated for each public chain from normalized within-repertoire ranks of inferred template counts. In a later analysis, generation probabilities were computed with a VDJ recombination model fitted to out-of-frame rearrangements, and the resulting probabilities were checked against IGoR. In a later analysis, hypergeometric tests were used to score TCR-TCR, TCR-HLA and TCR-CMV co-occurrence, with a repertoire-size bias correction applied to TCR pairs. False discovery rates were estimated in a later analysis by permuting HLA or CMV assignments 20 times. In a later analysis, co-occurring TCRs were grouped using DBSCAN, with TCRdist sequence similarity added in when clustering inside HLA-allele-positive subsets. Co-occurrence clustering excluded repertoires with fewer than 30,000 or more than 120,000 public chains, plus five with anomalous nucleotide sharing. TCRdb limited this immuneACCESS table to in-frame rearrangements with V and J called. A share of clones is missing; checked studies link under half to unresolved V genes, and the rest is unexplained. Clonal size and the V and J genes are those of that table, whereas D and trimming came from the DNA. In this sample the table shows about 120,000 clones, around 86% of which occur a single time. 2.2% of the sample is taken by the ten largest.

The data are from a study of cytomegalovirus exposure and HLA in healthy donors (dated by TCRdb to between 2016 and 2019). Background on the whole study: An earlier analysis of roughly 610 of the donors reported about 280 Gb of sequence data and some 110 million unique TCR beta sequences obtained from around 170 million T cells. Alongside the repertoire data, information on donor age, sex, ethnicity and CMV serostatus was compiled. To predict cytomegalovirus infection status, the study combined high-throughput TCR immunosequencing, statistical association of individual TCRs with disease status, and machine learning. Among the roughly 390 genotyped donors, around 81% belonged to the genetic ancestry cluster associated with self-reported Caucasian donors. In the later analysis, no new phenotypic data were used to find candidate immune exposures; instead, reliance was placed on TCR beta sequences and their occurrence across donors. The study was designed to test whether signatures of past pathogen exposure could be identified by cataloging public T cell receptors. On average, around 230,000 unique TCR beta nucleotide sequences were sequenced per donor among about 400 genotyped donors of the cohort, with roughly 18% of those sequences being non-productive. To decide whether each TCR beta V gene segment behaved as functional or pseudogenic, an earlier analysis of fewer than 750 of the donors relied on high-throughput TCR beta sequencing. Along with the approximately 620-subject first cohort, a separate validation cohort of over a hundred different subjects was used. The T cell repertoires of 666 subjects were profiled by immunosequencing and related to cytomegalovirus serostatus. Roughly 5 DR-DQ haplotypes were handled as single units for association and clustering because linkage in the cohort was strong. Typing coverage varied by locus: roughly 629-640 donors for A, B, C, DRB1 and DQB1; about 520 for DQA1; more than 600 for DPA1; some 470 for DPB1. To study patterns of TCR occurrence, a later analysis re-analyzed previously published TCR beta repertoires from around 660 donors and added high-resolution HLA genotyping. Genome-wide SNP genotypes for about 60% of the roughly 700 donors were used in a later genetic analysis, which treated that subset as a discovery cohort. Every repertoire in the discovery cohort had been generated on one and the same sequencing platform. HLA typing included class I and class II loci at four-digit resolution. About 310 gigabases of sequencing data and around 87 million unique TCR sequences were included in an early release covering about 700 HLA-typed donors. Findings and caveats that apply to the study as a whole: At a false discovery rate of 0.05, a later analysis linked under 20,000 TCR beta sequences to specific HLA alleles. The cohort was sequenced for TCR beta chains only, and without alpha or paired-chain data the features that could be detected were limited. In both the original and validation cohorts, the classifier was reported to diagnose cytomegalovirus status with high specificity and sensitivity. The only immune exposure information available for the cohort was CMV serostatus. Because some donors lacked HLA typing at each locus, the association tests relied only on the typed subset. When HLA alleles, especially DR and DQ, strongly co-occurred, attributing TCR associations to individual alleles was difficult. A further reported finding was that TCR beta sequences accurately predicted the HLA-A and HLA-B alleles for most subjects in the first cohort. While some public TCRs were present in many individuals, most TCR sequences turned up only very rarely across donors. Linkage disequilibrium might explain the correlated functional status among segregating V segments, but an unknown experimental factor could not be excluded. Compared with the approximately 600-donor mean, donors in an Asian-associated ancestry cluster had fewer N-insertions in productive TCRs, according to a later genetic analysis. It was suggested by the authors that the approach could potentially be generalized to other disease states and immunological phenotypes. In a later analysis, most CMV-associated TCR beta chains were found to appear HLA-restricted, with HLA associations seemingly driven largely by CMV exposure. The study listed 164 TCR beta chains as associated with cytomegalovirus. A later analysis reported that several top co-occurrence clusters appeared linked to parvovirus B19, influenza, CMV and Epstein-Barr virus. The sequencing pipeline was judged likely to have produced a cluster of highly shared sequence variants as a technical artifact. Some 16 rarely observed V segments, including chromosome 9 orphons, were excluded from the earlier analysis of almost 600 of the donors because counts were too low. A few of the identified cytomegalovirus-associated TCR beta chains were confirmed in vitro to be specific for cytomegalovirus antigens. An association between a missense DCLRE1C variant and V-gene and J-gene trimming of TCR beta chains was found in a later genetic analysis and replicated in an independent cohort. The presence/absence analyses assumed that sequencing depth was roughly uniform across donors, and that assumption may not be true. Because the 87-base-pair reads could not distinguish some IMGT-functional V segments, including TRBV6-2 and TRBV6-3, those segments were excluded. According to a later analysis, TCR association rates differed among HLA loci, with DRB1 alleles showing the most associated TCRs and HLA-C alleles showing the fewest. A later analysis found that HLA-associated TCR beta chains were more clonally expanded and had lower generation probabilities than equally common non-associated chains. In an earlier analysis of 587 of the donors, most TCR beta V segments appeared in productive rearrangements about 87% or about 30% of the time, broadly matching IMGT annotations.

Germline trimming amounts to 8 bases on V and 2 bases on J, with 1 as the count of junction bases outside the gene matches. The CDR3 measures 12 amino acids from cysteine to phenylalanine. The entry retains the CDR3 DNA only, 36 bases that are in frame from base 1. CDR1 and CDR2 are drawn from the germline V gene: SNHLY, FYNNEI. The cohort consisted of 600 or so healthy bone marrow donors. At the time of sampling, every cohort member was nominally healthy, though immune exposures that went unrecorded were likely present. The donor was CMV seronegative and was included in the group of approximately 350 seronegative cohort members. Each donor provided a peripheral blood sample, and peripheral blood mononuclear cells were used for TCR beta sequencing. The Qiagen DNeasy Blood Extraction Kit was used to extract genomic DNA from the blood cell samples.

Sequenced sample: PBMCs. The chain employs TRBV2 and TRBJ2-7; 9 bases in the junction line up with TRBD1. This receptor was taken from a woman in her forties in good health and CMV-seronegative. The CDR3 reads CASGTGPYEQYF. The nucleotide sequence reads TGTGCCAGCGGGACAGGGCCCTACGAGCAGTACTTC.